This record looks at one T cell receptor beta chain sequence and its context. As handled by the study authors: Amplification from reference gene primers served as the basis for estimated nucleated cell counts. The data were produced by immunoSEQ multiplex PCR, yet TCRdb's version contains in-frame clones alone and is incomplete. Clonal size and the V and J genes are those of that table, whereas D and trimming came from the DNA. The table has about 410,000 clones, 85% to 90% seen once. This sample is part of a study of blood T cell repertoires in COVID-19. Study details: Whether acute or convalescent, the COVID-19 samples came from the United States, Italy and Spain.

Participants, about 18 to 90 years old, spanned 25 or so US areas. The V and J ends lost 6 bases and 6 bases respectively, with 9 bases between them. CDR3 size: 12 residues. The V and J genes are TRBV12-3 or TRBV12-4 and TRBJ1-5, with D unresolved. The sequencing sample was made of PBMCs or T cells enriched from blood (not recorded which). This clonotype was sampled from a woman aged 25 to 39 who had recovered from COVID-19. The CDR3 is CASRAGIQPQHF. In DNA form, the CDR3 reads TGTGCCAGCAGGGCGGGGATTCAGCCCCAGCATTTT.